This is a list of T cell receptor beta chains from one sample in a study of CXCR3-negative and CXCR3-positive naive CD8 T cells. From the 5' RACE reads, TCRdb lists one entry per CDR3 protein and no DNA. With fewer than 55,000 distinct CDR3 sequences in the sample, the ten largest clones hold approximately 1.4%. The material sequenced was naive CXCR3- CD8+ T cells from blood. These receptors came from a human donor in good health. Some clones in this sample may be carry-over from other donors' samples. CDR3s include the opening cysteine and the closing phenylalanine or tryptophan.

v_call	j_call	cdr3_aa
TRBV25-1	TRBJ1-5	CASSPVGNQPQHF
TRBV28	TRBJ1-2	CASRRGQDYYGYTF
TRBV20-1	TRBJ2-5	CSARDPLQETQYF
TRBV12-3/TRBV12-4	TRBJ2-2	CASSLRVYEDRGNTGELFF
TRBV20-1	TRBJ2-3	CSATAGTVDTQYF
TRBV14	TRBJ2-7	CASSPLGQGLTYEQYF
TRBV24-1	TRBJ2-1	CATSDFPGVRDNEQFF
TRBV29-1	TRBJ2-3	CSVEAGSTDTQYF
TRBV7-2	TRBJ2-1	CASSLLQGASYNEQFF
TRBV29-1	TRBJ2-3	CSVVVSGGLDTQYF
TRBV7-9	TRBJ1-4	CASSPWAGDEKLFF
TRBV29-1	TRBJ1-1	CSAPLRDEAFF
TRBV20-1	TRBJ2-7	CSASYSLAGGSYEQYF
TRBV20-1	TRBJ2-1	CSARGAQRGRNEQFF
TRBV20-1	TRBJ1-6	CSARDWIQGSYNSPLHF
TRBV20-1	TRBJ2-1	CSARSPGFLHNEQFF
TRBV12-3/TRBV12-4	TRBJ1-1	CASKPLLDTEAFF
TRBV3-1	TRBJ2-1	CASSHPTGNSYNEQFF
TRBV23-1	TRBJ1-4	CASSQSQTLFF
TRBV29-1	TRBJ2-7	CSARQVDLPYEQYF
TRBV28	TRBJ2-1	CASAGGSPYNEQFF
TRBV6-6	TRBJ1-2	CASSYYKLDYGYTF
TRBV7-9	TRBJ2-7	CASSPGAGWDEQYF
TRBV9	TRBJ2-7	CASSAGTAPYEQYF
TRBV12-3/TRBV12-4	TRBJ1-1	CASKSAGVPEAFF
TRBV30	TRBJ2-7	CAWSVPGRETYEQYF
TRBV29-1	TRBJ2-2	CSVPRNTGELFF
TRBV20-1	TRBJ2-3	CSASWGQEPDTQYF
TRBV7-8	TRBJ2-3	CASSLIRAGGHGPTQYF
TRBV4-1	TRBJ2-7	CASSPVTGNSYEQYF
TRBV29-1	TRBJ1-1	CSVTQGRGTEAFF
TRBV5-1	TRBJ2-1	CASSDSPRRSGNEQFF
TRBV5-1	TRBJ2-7	CASSFQDEQYF
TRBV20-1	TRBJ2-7	CSASEAGDYEQYF
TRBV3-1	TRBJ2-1	CASSLRGGHFF
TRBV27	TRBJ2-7	CASGEQGAYEQYF
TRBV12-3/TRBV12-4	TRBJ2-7	CASSLSTSGVTYEQYF
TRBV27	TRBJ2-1	CASSRDIYNEQFF
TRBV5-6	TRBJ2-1	CASSSDLRQGLYNEQFF
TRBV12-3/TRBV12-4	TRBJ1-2	CASSYTETGVEYGYTF
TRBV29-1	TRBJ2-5	CSVEERTGSETQYF
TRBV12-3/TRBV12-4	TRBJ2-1	CASRGPSAETYNEQFF
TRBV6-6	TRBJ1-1	CASSYAGLVGGTEAFF
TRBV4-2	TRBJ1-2	CASSQAEAGTDYGYTF
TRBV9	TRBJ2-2	CASRTADRGNTGELFF
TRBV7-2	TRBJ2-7	CASSLAGEPPYEQYF